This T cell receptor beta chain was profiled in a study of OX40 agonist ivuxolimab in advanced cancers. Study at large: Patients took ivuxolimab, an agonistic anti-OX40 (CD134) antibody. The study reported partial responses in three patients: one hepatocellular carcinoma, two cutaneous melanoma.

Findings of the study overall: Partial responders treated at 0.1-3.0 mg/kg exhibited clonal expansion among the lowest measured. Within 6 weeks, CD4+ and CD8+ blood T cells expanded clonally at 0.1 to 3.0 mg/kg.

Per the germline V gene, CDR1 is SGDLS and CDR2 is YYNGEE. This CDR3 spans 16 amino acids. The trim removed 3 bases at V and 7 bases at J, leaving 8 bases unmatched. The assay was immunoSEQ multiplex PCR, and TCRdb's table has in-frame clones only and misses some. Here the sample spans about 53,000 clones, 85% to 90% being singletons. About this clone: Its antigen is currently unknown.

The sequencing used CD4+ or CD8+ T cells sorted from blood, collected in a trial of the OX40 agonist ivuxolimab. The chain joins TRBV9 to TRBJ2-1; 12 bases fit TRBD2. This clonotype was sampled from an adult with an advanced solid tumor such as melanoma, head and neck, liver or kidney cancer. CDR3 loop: CASSALTSGGFNEQFF. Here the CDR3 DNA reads TGTGCCAGCAGCGCTCTAACTAGCGGGGGGTTTAATGAGCAGTTCTTC.